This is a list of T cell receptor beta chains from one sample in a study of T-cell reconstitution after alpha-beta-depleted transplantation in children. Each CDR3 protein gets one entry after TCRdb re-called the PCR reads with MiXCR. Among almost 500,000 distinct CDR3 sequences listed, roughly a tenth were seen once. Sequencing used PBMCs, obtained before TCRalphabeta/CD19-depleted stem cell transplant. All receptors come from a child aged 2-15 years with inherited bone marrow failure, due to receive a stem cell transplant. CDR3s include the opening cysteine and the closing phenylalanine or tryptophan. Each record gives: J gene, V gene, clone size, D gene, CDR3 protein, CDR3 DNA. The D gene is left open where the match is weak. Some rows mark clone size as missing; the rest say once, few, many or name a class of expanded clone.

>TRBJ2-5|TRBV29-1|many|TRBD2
CSVETREGGETQYF
TGCAGCGTTGAAACTCGGGAGGGCGGAGAGACCCAGTACTTC
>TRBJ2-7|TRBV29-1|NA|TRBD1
CSGRTGGFGEQYF
TGCAGCGGGAGGACAGGGGGTTTTGGCGAGCAGTACTTC
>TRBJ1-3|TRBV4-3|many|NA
CASSQVMMKGNTIYF
TGCGCCAGCAGCCAAGTTATGATGAAAGGAAACACCATATATTTT
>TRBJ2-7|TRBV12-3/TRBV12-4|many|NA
CASSLASARLWRREQYF
TGTGCCAGCAGTTTAGCCTCTGCACGGCTCTGGAGGAGGGAGCAGTACTTC
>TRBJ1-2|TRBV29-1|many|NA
CSAEPPNYGYTF
TGCAGCGCCGAACCCCCTAACTATGGCTACACCTTC
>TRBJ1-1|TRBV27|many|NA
CASSFEGPLTEAFF
TGTGCCAGCAGTTTTGAGGGGCCGCTCACTGAAGCTTTCTTT
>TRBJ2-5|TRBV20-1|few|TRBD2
CSARVAGTGGGTQYF
TGCAGTGCTAGGGTCGCCGGGACCGGGGGGGGGACCCAGTACTTC
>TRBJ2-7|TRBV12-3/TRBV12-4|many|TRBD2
CASSFSLAGGYEQYF
TGTGCCAGCAGTTTCTCCCTAGCGGGGGGATACGAGCAGTACTTC
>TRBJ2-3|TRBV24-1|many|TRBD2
CATSLAGDHTDTQYF
TGTGCCACCAGTCTGGCGGGAGACCACACAGATACGCAGTATTTT
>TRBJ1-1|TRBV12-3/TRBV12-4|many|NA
CASSKPGGGNTEAFF
TGTGCCAGCAGTAAACCGGGTGGAGGGAACACTGAAGCTTTCTTT
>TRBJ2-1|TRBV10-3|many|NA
CAISAMGRDEQFF
TGTGCCATCAGTGCAATGGGGCGCGATGAGCAGTTCTTC
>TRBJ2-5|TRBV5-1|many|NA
CASSLDRPQETQYF
TGCGCCAGCAGCTTAGACAGACCGCAAGAGACCCAGTACTTC
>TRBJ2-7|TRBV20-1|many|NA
CSARVKGYEQYF
TGCAGTGCTAGGGTAAAGGGCTACGAGCAGTACTTC
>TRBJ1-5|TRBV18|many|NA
CASSPGEQPQHF
TGTGCCAGCTCACCCGGGGAGCAGCCCCAGCATTTT
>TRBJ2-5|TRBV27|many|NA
CASSYTNNPGETQYF
TGTGCCAGCAGTTATACAAACAACCCTGGAGAGACCCAGTACTTC
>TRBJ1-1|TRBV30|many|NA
CAWSPRGGTNTEAFF
TGTGCCTGGAGTCCCCGTGGGGGGACGAACACTGAAGCTTTCTTT
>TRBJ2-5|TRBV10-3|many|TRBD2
CAIGGLAGDISGETQYF
TGTGCCATCGGAGGGCTAGCGGGAGATATTAGCGGGGAGACCCAGTACTTC
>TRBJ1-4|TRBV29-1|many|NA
CSVAQFSGEKLFF
TGCAGCGTTGCGCAGTTCTCCGGGGAAAAACTGTTTTTT
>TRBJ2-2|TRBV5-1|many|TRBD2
CASSSTTSGTGELFF
TGCGCCAGCAGCTCCACGACTAGCGGAACCGGGGAGCTGTTTTTT
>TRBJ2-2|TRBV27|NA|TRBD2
CASSQTGGLAVHTGELFF
TGTGCCAGCAGTCAGACAGGGGGACTAGCGGTTCACACCGGGGAGCTGTTTTTT
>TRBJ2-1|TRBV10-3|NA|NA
CAISPGPYNEQFF
TGTGCCATCAGCCCTGGGCCCTACAATGAGCAGTTCTTC
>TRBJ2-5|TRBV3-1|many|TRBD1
CASSLPGQAQETQYF
TGTGCCAGCAGCCTCCCGGGACAGGCCCAAGAGACCCAGTACTTC
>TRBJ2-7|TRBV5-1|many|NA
CASSLGLRTALSSYEQYF
TGCGCCAGCAGCTTGGGGTTGAGGACAGCCTTGAGCTCCTACGAGCAGTACTTC
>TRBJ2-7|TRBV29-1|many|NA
CSVVEDDYEQYF
TGCAGCGTTGTAGAGGACGACTACGAGCAGTACTTC
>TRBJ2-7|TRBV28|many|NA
CASSRQPYEQYF
TGTGCCAGCAGTCGACAGCCCTACGAGCAGTACTTC
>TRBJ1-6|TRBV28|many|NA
CASSLGVSYNSPLHF
TGTGCCAGCAGTTTGGGCGTCTCCTATAATTCACCCCTCCACTTT